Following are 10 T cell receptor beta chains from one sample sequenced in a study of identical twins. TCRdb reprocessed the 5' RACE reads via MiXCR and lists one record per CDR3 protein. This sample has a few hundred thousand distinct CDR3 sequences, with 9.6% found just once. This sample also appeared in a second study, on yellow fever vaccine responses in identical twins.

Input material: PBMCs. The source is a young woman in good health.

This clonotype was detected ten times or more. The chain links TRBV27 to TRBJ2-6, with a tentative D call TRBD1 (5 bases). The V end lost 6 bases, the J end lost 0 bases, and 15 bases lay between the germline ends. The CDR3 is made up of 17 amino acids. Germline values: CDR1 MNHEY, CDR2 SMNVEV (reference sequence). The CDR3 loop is CASSERGYGSGANVLTF. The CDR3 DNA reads TGTGCCAGCAGCGAAAGGGGCTATGGCTCTGGGGCCAACGTCCTGACTTTC.

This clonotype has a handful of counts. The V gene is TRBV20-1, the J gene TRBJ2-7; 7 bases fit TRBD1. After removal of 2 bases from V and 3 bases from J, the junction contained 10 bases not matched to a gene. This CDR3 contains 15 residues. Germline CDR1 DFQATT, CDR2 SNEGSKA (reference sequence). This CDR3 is CSARSPGQRLYEQYF. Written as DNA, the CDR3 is TGCAGTGCTAGATCACCGGGACAGAGACTCTACGAGCAGTACTTC.

CDR3 sequence (DNA): TGTGCCAGCTCACCGGCGGCTCAGCCCCAGCATTTT. Protein: CASSPAAQPQHF. The chain combines TRBV18 with TRBJ1-5; no clear D gene. The ends were cut back, 3 bases at V and 6 bases at J, with 6 bases in the middle. CDR3 size: 12 residues. The germline V gene encodes CDR1 KGHSH and CDR2 LQKENI.

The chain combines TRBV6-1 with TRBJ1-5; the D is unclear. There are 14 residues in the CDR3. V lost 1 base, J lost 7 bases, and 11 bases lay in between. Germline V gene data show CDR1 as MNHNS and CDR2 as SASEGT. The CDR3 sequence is CASSEETYHQPQHF. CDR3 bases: TGTGCCAGCAGTGAAGAAACGTACCACCAGCCCCAGCATTTT.

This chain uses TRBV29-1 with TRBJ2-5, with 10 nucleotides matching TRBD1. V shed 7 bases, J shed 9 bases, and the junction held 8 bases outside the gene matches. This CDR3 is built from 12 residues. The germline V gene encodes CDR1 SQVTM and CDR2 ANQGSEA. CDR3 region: CSETGTGEAQYF. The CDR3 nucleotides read TGCAGCGAAACCGGGACAGGGGAAGCCCAGTACTTC.

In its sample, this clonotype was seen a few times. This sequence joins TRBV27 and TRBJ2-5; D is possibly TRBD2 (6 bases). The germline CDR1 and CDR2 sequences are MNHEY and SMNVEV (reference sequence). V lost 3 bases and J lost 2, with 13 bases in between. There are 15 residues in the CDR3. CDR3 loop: CASSLEGRDQETQYF. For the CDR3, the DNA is TGTGCCAGCAGTTTGGAGGGCAGGGATCAAGAGACCCAGTACTTC.

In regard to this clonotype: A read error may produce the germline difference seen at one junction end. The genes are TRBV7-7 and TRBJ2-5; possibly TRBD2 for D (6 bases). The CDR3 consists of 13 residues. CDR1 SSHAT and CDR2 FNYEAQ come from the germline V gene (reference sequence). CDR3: CASSLAVQETQYF. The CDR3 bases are TGTGCTAGCAGCTTAGCGGTACAAGAGACCCAGTACTTC.

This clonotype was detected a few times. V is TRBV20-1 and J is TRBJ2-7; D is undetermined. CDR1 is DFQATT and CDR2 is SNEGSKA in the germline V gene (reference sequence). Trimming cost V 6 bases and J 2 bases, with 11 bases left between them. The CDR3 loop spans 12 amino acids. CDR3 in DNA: TGCAGTGCCCCAGGCCAAGCCTACGAGCAGTACTTC. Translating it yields CSAPGQAYEQYF.

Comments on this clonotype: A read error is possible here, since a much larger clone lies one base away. The CDR3 DNA reads as TGTGCCAGCAGTGTATTCGGCAACCAAGAGACCCAGTACTTC. This gives the protein CASSVFGNQETQYF. The chain combines TRBV25-1 with TRBJ2-5; unclear D gene. V lost 4 bases and J lost 0, with 9 bases in between. Germline CDR1 MGHDK, CDR2 SYGVNS. CDR3 length: 14 residues.

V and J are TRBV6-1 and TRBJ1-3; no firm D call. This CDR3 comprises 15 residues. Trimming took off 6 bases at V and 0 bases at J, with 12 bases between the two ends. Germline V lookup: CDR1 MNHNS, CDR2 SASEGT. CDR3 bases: TGTGCCAGCAGAACGGGTCCTAGCTCTGGAAACACCATATATTTT. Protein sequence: CASRTGPSSGNTIYF.